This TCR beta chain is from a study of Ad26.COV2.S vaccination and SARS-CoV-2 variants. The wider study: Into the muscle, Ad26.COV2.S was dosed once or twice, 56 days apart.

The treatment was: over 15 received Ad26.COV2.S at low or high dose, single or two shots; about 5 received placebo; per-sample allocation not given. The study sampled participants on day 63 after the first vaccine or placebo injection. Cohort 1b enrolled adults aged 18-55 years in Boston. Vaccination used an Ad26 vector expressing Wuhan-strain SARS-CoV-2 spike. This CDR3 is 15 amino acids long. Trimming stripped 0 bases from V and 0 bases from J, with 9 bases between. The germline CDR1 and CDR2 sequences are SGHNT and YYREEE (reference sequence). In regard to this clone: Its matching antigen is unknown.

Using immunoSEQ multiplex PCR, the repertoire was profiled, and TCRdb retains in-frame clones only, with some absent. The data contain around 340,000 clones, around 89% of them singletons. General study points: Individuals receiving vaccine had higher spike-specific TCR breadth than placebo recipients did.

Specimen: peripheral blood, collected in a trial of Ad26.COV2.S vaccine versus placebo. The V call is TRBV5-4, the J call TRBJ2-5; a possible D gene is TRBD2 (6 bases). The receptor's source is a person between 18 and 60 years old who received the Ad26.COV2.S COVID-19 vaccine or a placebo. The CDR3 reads CASSLGGVYQETQYF. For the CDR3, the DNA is TGTGCCAGCAGCTTGGGCGGGGTGTACCAAGAGACCCAGTACTTC.